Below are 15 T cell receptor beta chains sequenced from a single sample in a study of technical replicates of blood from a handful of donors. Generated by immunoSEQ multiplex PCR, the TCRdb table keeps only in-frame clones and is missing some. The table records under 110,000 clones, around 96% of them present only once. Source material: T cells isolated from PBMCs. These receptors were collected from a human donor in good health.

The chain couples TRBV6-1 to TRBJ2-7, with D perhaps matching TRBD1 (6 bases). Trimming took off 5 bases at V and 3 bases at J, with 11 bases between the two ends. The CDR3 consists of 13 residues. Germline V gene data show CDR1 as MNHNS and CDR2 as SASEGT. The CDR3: CASSHRDLYEQYF. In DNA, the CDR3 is TGTGCCAGCAGTCACAGGGACCTCTACGAGCAGTACTTC.

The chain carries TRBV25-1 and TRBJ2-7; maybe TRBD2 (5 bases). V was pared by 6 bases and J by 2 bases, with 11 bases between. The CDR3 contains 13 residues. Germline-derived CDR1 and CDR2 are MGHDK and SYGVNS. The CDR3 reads CASSFGETYEQYF. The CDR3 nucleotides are TGTGCCAGCAGCTTTGGGGAGACCTACGAGCAGTACTTC.

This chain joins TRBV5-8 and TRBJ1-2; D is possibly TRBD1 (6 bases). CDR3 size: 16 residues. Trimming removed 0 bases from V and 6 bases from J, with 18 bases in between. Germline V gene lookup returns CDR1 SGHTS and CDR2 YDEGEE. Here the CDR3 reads CASSLAQGRGGNGYTF. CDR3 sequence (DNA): TGTGCCAGCAGCTTGGCGCAGGGGCGGGGGGGTAATGGCTACACCTTC.

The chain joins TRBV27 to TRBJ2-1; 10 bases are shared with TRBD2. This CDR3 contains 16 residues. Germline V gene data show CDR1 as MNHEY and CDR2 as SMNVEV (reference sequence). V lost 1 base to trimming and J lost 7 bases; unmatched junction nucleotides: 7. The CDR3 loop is CASSLYSGRAGNEQFF. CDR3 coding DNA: TGTGCCAGCAGTTTATACAGCGGGAGGGCGGGGAATGAGCAGTTCTTC.

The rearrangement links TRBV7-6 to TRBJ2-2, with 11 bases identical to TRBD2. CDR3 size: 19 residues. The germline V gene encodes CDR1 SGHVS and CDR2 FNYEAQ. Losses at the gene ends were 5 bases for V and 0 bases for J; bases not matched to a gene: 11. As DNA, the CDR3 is TGTGCCAGCAGCCCCCGGACTAGCGGGCTCGACACGAACACCGGGGAGCTGTTTTTT. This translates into CASSPRTSGLDTNTGELFF.

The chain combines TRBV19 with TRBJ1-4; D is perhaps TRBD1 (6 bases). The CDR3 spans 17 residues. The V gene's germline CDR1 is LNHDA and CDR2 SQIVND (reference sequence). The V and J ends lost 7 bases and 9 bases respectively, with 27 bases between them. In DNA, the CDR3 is TGTGCCAGTAAAGCCGGGGGGCAGACTCCTCCAGGGAAAAAACTGTTTTTT. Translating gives CASKAGGQTPPGKKLFF.

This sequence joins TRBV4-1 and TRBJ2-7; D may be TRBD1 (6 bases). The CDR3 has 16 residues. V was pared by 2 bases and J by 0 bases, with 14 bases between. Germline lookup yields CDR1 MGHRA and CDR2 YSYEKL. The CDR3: CASSQSRTVFSYEQYF. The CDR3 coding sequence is TGCGCCAGCAGCCAAAGTCGGACAGTTTTCTCCTACGAGCAGTACTTC.

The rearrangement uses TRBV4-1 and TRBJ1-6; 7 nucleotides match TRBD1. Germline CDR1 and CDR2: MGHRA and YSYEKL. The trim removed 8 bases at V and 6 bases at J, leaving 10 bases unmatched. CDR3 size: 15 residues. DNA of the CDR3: TGCGCCAGCGGCTCGGGACAGTTAATTAATTCACCCCTCCACTTT. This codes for CASGSGQLINSPLHF.

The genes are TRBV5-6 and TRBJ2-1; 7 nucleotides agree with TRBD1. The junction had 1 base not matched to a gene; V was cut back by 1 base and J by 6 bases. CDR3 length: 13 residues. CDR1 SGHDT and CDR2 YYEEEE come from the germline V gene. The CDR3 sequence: CASSLWDSNEQFF. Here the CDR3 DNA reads TGTGCCAGCAGCTTGTGGGACAGCAATGAGCAGTTCTTC. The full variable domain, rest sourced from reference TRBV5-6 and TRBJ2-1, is DAGVTQSPTHLIKTRGQQVTLRCSPKSGHDTVSWYQQALGQGPQFIFQYYEEEERQRGNFPDRFSGHQFPNYSSELNVNALLLGDSALYLCASSLWDSNEQFFGPGTRLTVL.

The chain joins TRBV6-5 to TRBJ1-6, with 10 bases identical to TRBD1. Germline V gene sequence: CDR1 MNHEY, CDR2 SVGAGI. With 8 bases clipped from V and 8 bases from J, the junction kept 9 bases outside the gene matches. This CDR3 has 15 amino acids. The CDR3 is CASRTGGIRDSPLHF. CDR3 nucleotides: TGTGCCAGCCGGACAGGGGGTATTAGGGATTCACCCCTCCACTTT.

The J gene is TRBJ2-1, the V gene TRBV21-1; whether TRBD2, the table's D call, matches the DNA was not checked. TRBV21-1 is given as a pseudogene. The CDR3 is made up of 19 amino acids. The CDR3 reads CASSKGTDPLAGIYNEQFF. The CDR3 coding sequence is TGTGCCAGCAGCAAAGGGACCGACCCCCTAGCGGGGATTTACAATGAGCAGTTCTTC.

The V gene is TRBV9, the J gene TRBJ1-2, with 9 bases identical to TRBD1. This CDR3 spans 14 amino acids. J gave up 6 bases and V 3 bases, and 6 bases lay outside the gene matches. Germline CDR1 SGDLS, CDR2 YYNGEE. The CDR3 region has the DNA TGTGCCAGCAGCGACGACAGGGGGAGGGATGGCTACACCTTC. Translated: CASSDDRGRDGYTF. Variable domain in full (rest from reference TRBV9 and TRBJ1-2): DSGVTQTPKHLITATGQRVTLRCSPRSGDLSVYWYQQSLDQGLQFLIQYYNGEERAKGNILERFSAQQFPDLHSELNLSSLELGDSALYFCASSDDRGRDGYTFGSGTRLTVV.

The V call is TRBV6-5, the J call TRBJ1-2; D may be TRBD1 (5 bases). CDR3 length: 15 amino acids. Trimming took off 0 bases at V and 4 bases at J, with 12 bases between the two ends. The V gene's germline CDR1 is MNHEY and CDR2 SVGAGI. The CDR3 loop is CASSYSMGGVYGYTF. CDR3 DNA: TGTGCCAGCAGTTACTCGATGGGGGGAGTCTATGGCTACACCTTC.

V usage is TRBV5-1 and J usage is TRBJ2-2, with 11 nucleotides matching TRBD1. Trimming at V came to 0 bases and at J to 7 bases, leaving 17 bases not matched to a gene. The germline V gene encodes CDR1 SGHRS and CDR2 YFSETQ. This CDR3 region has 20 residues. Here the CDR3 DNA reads TGCGCCAGCAGCTTGGTCCCCTCTCGAGGAGGACAGGGGGCGGTCGGGGAGCTGTTTTTT. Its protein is CASSLVPSRGGQGAVGELFF.

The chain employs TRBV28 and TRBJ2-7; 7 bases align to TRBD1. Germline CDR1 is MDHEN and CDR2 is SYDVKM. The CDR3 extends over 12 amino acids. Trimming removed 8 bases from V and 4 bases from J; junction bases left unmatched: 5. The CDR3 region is CASQLTGYEQYF. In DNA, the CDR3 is TGTGCCAGCCAACTGACAGGGTACGAGCAGTACTTC.